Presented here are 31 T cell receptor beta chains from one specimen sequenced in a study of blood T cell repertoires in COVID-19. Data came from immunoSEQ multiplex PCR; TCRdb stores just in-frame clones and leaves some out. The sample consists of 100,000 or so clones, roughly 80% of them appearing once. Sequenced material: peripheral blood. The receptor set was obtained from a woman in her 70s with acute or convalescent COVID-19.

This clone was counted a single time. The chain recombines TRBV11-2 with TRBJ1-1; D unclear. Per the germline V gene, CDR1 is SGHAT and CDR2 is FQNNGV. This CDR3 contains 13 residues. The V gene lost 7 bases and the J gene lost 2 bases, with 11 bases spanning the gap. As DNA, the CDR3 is TGTGCCAGCAAAGAGGGAACAAACACTGAAGCTTTCTTT. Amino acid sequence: CASKEGTNTEAFF.

The CDR3 bases are TGTGCCAGCAGCTTAGACGGGGAGCAGTTCTTC. Translation gives CASSLDGEQFF. The rearrangement joins TRBV11-3 to TRBJ2-1; no firm D call. From germline, CDR1 is SGHNT and CDR2 YENEEA. V dropped 0 bases and J dropped 10 bases, with 4 bases sitting between them. This CDR3 is 11 amino acids long.

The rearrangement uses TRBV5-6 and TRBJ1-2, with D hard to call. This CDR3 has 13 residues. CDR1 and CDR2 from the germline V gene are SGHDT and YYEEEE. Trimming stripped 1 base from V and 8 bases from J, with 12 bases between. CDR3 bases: TGTGCCAGCAGCTTGATTGTCGACACCGGCTACACCTTC. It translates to CASSLIVDTGYTF.

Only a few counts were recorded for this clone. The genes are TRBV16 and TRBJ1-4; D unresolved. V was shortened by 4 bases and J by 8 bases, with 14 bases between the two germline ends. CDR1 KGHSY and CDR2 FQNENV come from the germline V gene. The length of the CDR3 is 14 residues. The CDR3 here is CASSLVGVREKLFF. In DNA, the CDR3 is TGTGCCAGCAGCCTCGTAGGAGTTCGGGAAAAACTGTTTTTT.

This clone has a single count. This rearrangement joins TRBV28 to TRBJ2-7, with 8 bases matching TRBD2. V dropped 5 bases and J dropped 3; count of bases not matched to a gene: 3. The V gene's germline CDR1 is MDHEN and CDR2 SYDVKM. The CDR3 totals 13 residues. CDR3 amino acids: CASSARGVYEQYF. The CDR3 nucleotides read TGTGCCAGCAGTGCGCGGGGGGTCTACGAGCAGTACTTC. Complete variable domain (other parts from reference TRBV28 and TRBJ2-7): DVKVTQSSRYLVKRTGEKVFLECVQDMDHENMFWYRQDPGLGLRLIYFSYDVKMKEKGDIPEGYSVSREKKERFSLILESASTNQTSMYLCASSARGVYEQYFGPGTRLTVT.

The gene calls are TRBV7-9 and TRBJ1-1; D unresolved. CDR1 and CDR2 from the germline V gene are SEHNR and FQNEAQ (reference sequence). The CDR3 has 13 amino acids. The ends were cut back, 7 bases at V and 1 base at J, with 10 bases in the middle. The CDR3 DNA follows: TGTGCCAGCATTTCCGGCGGGAACACTGAAGCTTTCTTT. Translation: CASISGGNTEAFF. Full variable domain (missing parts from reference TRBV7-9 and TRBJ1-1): DTGVSQNPRHKITKRGQNVTFRCDPISEHNRLYWYRQTLGQGPEFLTYFQNEAQLEKSRLLSDRFSAERPKGSFSTLEIQRTEQGDSAMYLCASISGGNTEAFFGQGTRLTVV.

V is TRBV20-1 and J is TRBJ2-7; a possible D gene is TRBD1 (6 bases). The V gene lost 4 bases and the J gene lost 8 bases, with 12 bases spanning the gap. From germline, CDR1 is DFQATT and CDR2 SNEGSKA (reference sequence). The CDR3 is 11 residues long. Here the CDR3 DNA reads TGCAGTGCTACCCTCCAGGGGAAGCAGTACTTC. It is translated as CSATLQGKQYF.

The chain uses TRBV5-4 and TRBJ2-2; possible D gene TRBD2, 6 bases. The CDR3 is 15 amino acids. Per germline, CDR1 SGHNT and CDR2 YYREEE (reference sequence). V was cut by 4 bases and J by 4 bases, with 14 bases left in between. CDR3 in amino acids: CASSRRGLPTGELFF. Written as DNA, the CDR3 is TGTGCCAGCAGCAGGAGGGGACTCCCCACCGGGGAGCTGTTTTTT.

The CDR3 loop is CASSQEATLAGELFF. The CDR3 DNA reads as TGCGCCAGCAGCCAAGAGGCAACGTTGGCCGGGGAGCTGTTTTTT. V and J are TRBV4-1 and TRBJ2-2; no reliable D call. CDR3 length: 15 amino acids. Germline loops: CDR1 MGHRA, CDR2 YSYEKL. V shed 0 bases and J shed 6 bases, with 11 bases lying between them.

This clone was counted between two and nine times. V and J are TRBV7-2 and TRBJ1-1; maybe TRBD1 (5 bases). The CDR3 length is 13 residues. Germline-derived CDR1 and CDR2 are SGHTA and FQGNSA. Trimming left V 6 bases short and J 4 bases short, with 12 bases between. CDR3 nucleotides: TGTGCCAGCAGGGTAGGGGCCAGCACTGAAGCTTTCTTT. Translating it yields CASRVGASTEAFF. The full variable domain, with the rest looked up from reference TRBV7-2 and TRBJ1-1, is GAGVSQSPSNKVTEKGKDVELRCDPISGHTALYWYRQSLGQGLEFLIYFQGNSAPDKSGLPSDRFSAERTGGSVSTLTIQRTQQEDSAVYLCASRVGASTEAFFGQGTRLTVV.

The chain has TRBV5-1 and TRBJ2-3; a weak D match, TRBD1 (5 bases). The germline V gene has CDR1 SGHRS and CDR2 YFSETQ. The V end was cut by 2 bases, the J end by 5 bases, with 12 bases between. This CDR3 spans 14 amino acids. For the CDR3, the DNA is TGCGCCAGCAGCTTTACAGGCCTTGGAGATACGCAGTATTTT. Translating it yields CASSFTGLGDTQYF.

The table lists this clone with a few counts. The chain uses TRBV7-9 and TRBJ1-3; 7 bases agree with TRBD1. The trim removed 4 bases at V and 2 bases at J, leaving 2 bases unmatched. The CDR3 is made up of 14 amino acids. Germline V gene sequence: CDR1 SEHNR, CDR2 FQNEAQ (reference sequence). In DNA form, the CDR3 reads TGTGCCAGCAGCTCCACAGGGGCTGGAAACACCATATATTTT. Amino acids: CASSSTGAGNTIYF.

For the CDR3, the DNA is TGTGCCAGCAGTCTGGGGGGAGAGGGAGAGACCTTC. Amino acid sequence: CASSLGGEGETF. The chain carries TRBV12-3 or TRBV12-4 and TRBJ1-2; possibly TRBD1 for D (5 bases). This CDR3 has 12 residues. V was clipped by 5 bases and J by 14 bases, with 18 bases between them.

The CDR3 reads CASSDPGQGPTNEKLFF. The CDR3 DNA is TGTGCCAGCAGTGACCCCGGACAGGGGCCAACTAATGAAAAACTGTTTTTT. The chain recombines TRBV6-1 with TRBJ1-4; 9 bases fit TRBD1. From germline, CDR1 is MNHNS and CDR2 SASEGT. Trimming removed 3 bases from V and 0 bases from J; junction bases left unmatched: 5. The CDR3 sequence is 17 residues long.

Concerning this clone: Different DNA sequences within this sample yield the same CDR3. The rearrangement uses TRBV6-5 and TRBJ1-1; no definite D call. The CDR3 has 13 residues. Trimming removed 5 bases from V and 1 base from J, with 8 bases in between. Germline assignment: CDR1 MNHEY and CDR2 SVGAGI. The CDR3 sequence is CASSTRQNTEAFF. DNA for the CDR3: TGTGCCAGCAGTACTAGGCAGAACACTGAAGCTTTCTTT.

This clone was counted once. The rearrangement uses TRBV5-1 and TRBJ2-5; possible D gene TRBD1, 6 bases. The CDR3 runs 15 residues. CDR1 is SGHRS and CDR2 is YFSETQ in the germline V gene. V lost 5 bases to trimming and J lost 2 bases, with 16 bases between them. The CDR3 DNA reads TGCGCCAGCAGTTCCACCGGACAGTTACAAGAGACCCAGTACTTC. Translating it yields CASSSTGQLQETQYF.

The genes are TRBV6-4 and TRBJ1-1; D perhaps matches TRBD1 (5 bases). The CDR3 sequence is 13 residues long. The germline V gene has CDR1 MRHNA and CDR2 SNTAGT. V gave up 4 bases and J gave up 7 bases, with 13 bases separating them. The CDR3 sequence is CASSAGVEGEAFF. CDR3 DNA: TGTGCCAGCAGTGCGGGGGTAGAGGGTGAAGCTTTCTTT.

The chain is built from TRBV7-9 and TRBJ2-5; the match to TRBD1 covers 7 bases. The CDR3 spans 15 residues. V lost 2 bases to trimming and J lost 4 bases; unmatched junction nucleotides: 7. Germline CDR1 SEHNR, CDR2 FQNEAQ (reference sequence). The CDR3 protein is CASSLPTGMRETQYF. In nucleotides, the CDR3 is TGTGCCAGCAGCTTACCGACAGGGATGAGAGAGACCCAGTACTTC.

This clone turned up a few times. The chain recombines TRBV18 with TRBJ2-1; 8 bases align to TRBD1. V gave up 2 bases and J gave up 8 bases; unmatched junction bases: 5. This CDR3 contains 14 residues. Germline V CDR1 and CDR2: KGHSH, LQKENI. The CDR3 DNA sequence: TGTGCCAGCTCACCAATTGCGGACAGGGATGAGCAGTTCTTC. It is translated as CASSPIADRDEQFF. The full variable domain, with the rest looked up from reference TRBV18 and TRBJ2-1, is NAGVMQNPRHLVRRRGQEARLRCSPMKGHSHVYWYRQLPEEGLKFMVYLQKENIIDESGMPKERFSAEFPKEGPSILRIQQVVRGDSAAYFCASSPIADRDEQFFGPGTRLTVL.

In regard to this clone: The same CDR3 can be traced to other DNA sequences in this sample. This CDR3 reads CASSPTGSYEQYF. CDR3 nucleotide sequence: TGTGCCAGCAGTCCAACAGGATCCTACGAGCAGTACTTC. This chain uses TRBV12-3 or TRBV12-4 with TRBJ2-7, with a tentative D call TRBD1 (5 bases). The CDR3 consists of 13 residues. Trimming pared 5 bases from V and 1 base from J, leaving 9 bases between.

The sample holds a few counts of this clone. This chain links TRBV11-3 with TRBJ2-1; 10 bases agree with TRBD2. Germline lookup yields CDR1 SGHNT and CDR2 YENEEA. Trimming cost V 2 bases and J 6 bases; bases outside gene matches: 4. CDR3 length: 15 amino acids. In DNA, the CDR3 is TGTGCCAGCAGCTTAAATAGCGGGGGGCTCAATGAGCAGTTCTTC. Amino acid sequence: CASSLNSGGLNEQFF.

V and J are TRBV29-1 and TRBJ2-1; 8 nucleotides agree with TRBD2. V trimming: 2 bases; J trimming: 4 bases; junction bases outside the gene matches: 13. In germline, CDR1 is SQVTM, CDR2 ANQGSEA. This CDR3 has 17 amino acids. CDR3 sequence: CSVERAGGAFLYNEQFF. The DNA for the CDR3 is TGCAGCGTTGAACGTGCCGGGGGGGCATTCTTATACAATGAGCAGTTCTTC.

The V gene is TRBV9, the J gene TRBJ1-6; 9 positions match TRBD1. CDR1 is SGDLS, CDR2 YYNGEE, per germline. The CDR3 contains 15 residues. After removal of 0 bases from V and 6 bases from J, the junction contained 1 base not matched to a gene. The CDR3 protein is CASSVAQGANSPLHF. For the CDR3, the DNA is TGTGCCAGCAGCGTAGCACAGGGGGCTAATTCACCCCTCCACTTT.

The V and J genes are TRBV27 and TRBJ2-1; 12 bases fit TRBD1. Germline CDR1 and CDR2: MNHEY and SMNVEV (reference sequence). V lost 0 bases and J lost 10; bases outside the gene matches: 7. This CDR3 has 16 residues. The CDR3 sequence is CASSLSPGQGAWEQFF. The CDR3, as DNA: TGTGCCAGCAGTTTATCCCCGGGACAGGGGGCTTGGGAGCAGTTCTTC.

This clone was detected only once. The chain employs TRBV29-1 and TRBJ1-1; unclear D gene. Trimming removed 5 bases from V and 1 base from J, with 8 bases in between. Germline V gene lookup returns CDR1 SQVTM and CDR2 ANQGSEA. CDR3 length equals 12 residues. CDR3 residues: CSVSSGNTEAFF. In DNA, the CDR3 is TGCAGCGTTTCCTCGGGGAACACTGAAGCTTTCTTT.

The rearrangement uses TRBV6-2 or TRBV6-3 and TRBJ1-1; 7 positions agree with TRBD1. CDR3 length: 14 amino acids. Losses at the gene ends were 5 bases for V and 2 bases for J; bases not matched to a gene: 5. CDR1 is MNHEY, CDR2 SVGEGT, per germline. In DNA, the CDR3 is TGTGCCAGCAGTACTCACAGGGGTAACACTGAAGCTTTCTTT. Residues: CASSTHRGNTEAFF.

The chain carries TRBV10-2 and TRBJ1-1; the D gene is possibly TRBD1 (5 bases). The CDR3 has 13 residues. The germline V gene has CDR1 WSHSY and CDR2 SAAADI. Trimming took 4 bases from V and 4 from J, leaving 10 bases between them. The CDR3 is CASSVGGVTEAFF. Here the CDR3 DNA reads TGCGCCAGCAGTGTCGGGGGAGTCACTGAAGCTTTCTTT.

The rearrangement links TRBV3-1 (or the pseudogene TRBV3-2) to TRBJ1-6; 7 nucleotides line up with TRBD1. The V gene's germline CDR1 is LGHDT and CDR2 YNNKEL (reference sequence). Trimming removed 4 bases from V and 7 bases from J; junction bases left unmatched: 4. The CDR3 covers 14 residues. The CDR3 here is CASSLGTANSPLHF. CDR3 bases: TGTGCCAGCAGCCTCGGGACAGCCAATTCACCCCTCCACTTT.

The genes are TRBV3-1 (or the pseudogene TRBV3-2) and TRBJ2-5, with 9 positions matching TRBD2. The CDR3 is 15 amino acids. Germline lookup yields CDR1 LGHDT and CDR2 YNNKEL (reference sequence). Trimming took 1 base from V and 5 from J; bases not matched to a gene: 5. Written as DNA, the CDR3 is TGTGCCAGCAGCCAAGGACTAGCGGCGGGGGAGACCCAGTACTTC. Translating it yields CASSQGLAAGETQYF.

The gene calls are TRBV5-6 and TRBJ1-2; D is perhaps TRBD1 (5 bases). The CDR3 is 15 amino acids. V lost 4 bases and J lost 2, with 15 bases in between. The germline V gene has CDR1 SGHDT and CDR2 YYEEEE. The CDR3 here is CASSAGRRDNYGYTF. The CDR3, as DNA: TGTGCCAGCAGCGCGGGACGACGGGACAACTATGGCTACACCTTC.

The CDR3 region is CASSLGDREQGTQYF. In nucleotides, the CDR3 is TGTGCCAGCAGCTTAGGGGACAGGGAGCAAGGTACGCAGTATTTT. The rearrangement links TRBV7-8 to TRBJ2-3; 9 bases line up with TRBD1. This CDR3 comprises 15 residues. Germline trimming cut 1 base from V and 8 bases from J; bases unmatched to any gene: 7. CDR1 and CDR2 (germline): SGHVS, FQNEAQ.